This is a list of T cell receptor beta chains from one sample in a study of T cells in Graves' hyperthyroidism and ophthalmopathy. One entry per CDR3 protein, called by TCRdb with MiXCR from the multiplex PCR reads. The data contain about 720,000 distinct CDR3 sequences, roughly 17% of them singletons. Specimen: blood. The source is a man between 18 and 35 years old with Graves' hyperthyroidism. Both conserved end residues are part of each CDR3. D genes are given only for firm matches. Rows give clone size only sometimes, using once, few, many, or a class for an expanded clone.

j_gene: TRBJ2-3; abundance: many; d_gene: TRBD2; len: 15; v_gene: TRBV3-1; CDR3aa: CASSPTSTSTDTQYF; CDR3nt: TGTGCCAGCAGCCCGACTAGCACTAGCACAGATACGCAGTATTTT
j_gene: TRBJ2-7; abundance: -; d_gene: TRBD2; len: 16; v_gene: TRBV28; CDR3aa: CASSEVAGGGGYEQYF; CDR3nt: TGTGCCAGCTCCGAGGTGGCGGGGGGAGGCGGGTACGAGCAGTACTTC
j_gene: TRBJ2-1; abundance: many; d_gene: TRBD2; len: 16; v_gene: TRBV7-9; CDR3aa: CASSLRTSGRELEQFF; CDR3nt: TGTGCCAGCAGCCTACGGACTAGCGGGAGGGAACTCGAGCAGTTCTTC
j_gene: TRBJ2-5; abundance: few; d_gene: TRBD1; len: 15; v_gene: TRBV29-1; CDR3aa: CSGAGTGRNQETRYF; CDR3nt: TGCAGCGGGGCCGGGACAGGCCGAAATCAAGAGACCCGGTACTTC
j_gene: TRBJ1-2; abundance: -; d_gene: -; len: 13; v_gene: TRBV6-5; CDR3aa: CASSYSIQHGYTF; CDR3nt: TGTGCCAGCAGTTACTCGATACAACATGGCTACACCTTC
j_gene: TRBJ2-5; abundance: many; d_gene: -; len: 13; v_gene: TRBV12-3/TRBV12-4; CDR3aa: CATREGAGETQYF; CDR3nt: TGTGCCACTCGGGAAGGGGCAGGGGAGACCCAGTACTTC
j_gene: TRBJ2-1; abundance: -; d_gene: -; len: 17; v_gene: TRBV19; CDR3aa: CASSIGAGGSSYDEQFF; CDR3nt: TGTGCCAGTAGTATAGGGGCCGGGGGTTCATCCTACGATGAGCAGTTCTTC
j_gene: TRBJ2-4; abundance: -; d_gene: -; len: 15; v_gene: TRBV5-8; CDR3aa: CASSLAGTSSTLEYF; CDR3nt: TGTGCCAGCAGCTTGGCCGGGACATCGTCTACCCTGGAGTACTTC
j_gene: TRBJ2-7; abundance: many; d_gene: -; len: 13; v_gene: TRBV13; CDR3aa: CASSPGTHYEQYF; CDR3nt: TGTGCCAGCAGCCCGGGGACACACTACGAGCAGTACTTC
j_gene: TRBJ2-5; abundance: few; d_gene: -; len: 13; v_gene: TRBV6-1; CDR3aa: CASRGHTQETQYF; CDR3nt: TGTGCCAGCAGGGGACATACCCAAGAGACCCAGTACTTC
j_gene: TRBJ1-2; abundance: few; d_gene: -; len: 11; v_gene: TRBV29-1; CDR3aa: CSVKTGYGYTF; CDR3nt: TGCAGCGTTAAAACAGGGTATGGCTACACCTTC
j_gene: TRBJ2-7; abundance: once; d_gene: -; len: 14; v_gene: TRBV28; CDR3aa: CASSLNLNLGEQYF; CDR3nt: TGTGCCAGCAGTTTAAACCTCAACCTCGGCGAGCAGTACTTC
j_gene: TRBJ2-5; abundance: few; d_gene: TRBD2; len: 14; v_gene: TRBV20-1; CDR3aa: CSALSGGLQETQYF; CDR3nt: TGCAGTGCACTTAGCGGGGGATTACAAGAGACCCAGTACTTC
j_gene: TRBJ1-2; abundance: few; d_gene: -; len: 15; v_gene: TRBV19; CDR3aa: CASSIDPRHDDGYTF; CDR3nt: TGTGCCAGTAGTATAGATCCCCGACACGACGATGGCTACACCTTC
j_gene: TRBJ1-4; abundance: -; d_gene: -; len: 14; v_gene: TRBV28; CDR3aa: CASSLSIPNEKLFF; CDR3nt: TGTGCCAGCAGTTTATCGATTCCGAATGAAAAACTGTTTTTT
j_gene: TRBJ2-1; abundance: few; d_gene: -; len: 17; v_gene: TRBV9; CDR3aa: CASSVAPLGLGGNEQFF; CDR3nt: TGTGCCAGCAGCGTAGCGCCTCTCGGTCTCGGGGGCAATGAGCAGTTCTTC
j_gene: TRBJ1-5; abundance: -; d_gene: -; len: 15; v_gene: TRBV5-6; CDR3aa: CASSLFRRGNQPQHF; CDR3nt: TGTGCCAGCAGCTTGTTCCGAAGAGGCAATCAGCCCCAGCATTTT
j_gene: TRBJ1-1; abundance: -; d_gene: TRBD1; len: 17; v_gene: TRBV5-8; CDR3aa: CASSQRTGDSMNTEAFF; CDR3nt: TGTGCCAGCAGCCAGAGAACAGGGGATTCCATGAACACTGAAGCTTTCTTT
j_gene: TRBJ2-7; abundance: few; d_gene: -; len: 18; v_gene: TRBV5-5; CDR3aa: CASSLSLTFTSSSYEQYF; CDR3nt: TGTGCCAGCAGCTTGTCTCTCACCTTCACTTCCAGCTCCTACGAGCAGTACTTC
j_gene: TRBJ2-1; abundance: few; d_gene: TRBD2; len: 15; v_gene: TRBV19; CDR3aa: CASSLPGLAGAEQFF; CDR3nt: TGTGCCAGTAGTCTCCCGGGACTAGCGGGAGCCGAGCAGTTCTTC
j_gene: TRBJ2-7; abundance: -; d_gene: -; len: 15; v_gene: TRBV20-1; CDR3aa: CSAREWHGASYEQYF; CDR3nt: TGCAGTGCTAGAGAATGGCATGGGGCGTCCTACGAGCAGTACTTC